The 2 T cell receptor beta chains below all came from one sample that was sequenced in a study of T cells in localized non-small cell lung cancer. Sequenced by immunoSEQ multiplex PCR; TCRdb stores in-frame clones only, minus some. The table has 45,000 to 70,000 clones, approximately 90% seen once; the top ten hold less than 6%. The material sequenced was peripheral blood, taken before any cancer treatment. The receptor source for this set is a woman aged 35 to 70 with stage I lung adenocarcinoma.

The V call is TRBV6-5, the J call TRBJ1-2; a weak D match, TRBD1 (5 bases). V was trimmed by 7 bases and J by 4 bases, leaving 13 bases between them. This CDR3 comprises 13 residues. From germline, CDR1 is MNHEY and CDR2 SVGAGI. CDR3 loop: CASTNGRGYGYTF. CDR3 DNA: TGTGCCAGCACTAATGGTAGGGGCTATGGCTACACCTTC.

V is TRBV9 and J is TRBJ2-2; D remains unclear. The CDR3 contains 15 residues. With 1 base removed from V and 0 bases from J, the gap between germline ends came to 7 bases. CDR1 and CDR2 from the germline V gene are SGDLS and YYNGEE. CDR3 sequence reads: CASSVISANTGELFF. As DNA, the CDR3 is TGTGCCAGCAGCGTAATCTCAGCGAACACCGGGGAGCTGTTTTTT.